These 25 T cell receptor beta chains were sequenced from one sample in a study of Graves' ophthalmopathy and Graves' hyperthyroidism. Beta-chain TCR CDR3 regions were amplified from RNA transcripts. After a first-round RT-PCR with HTBI primers, a second-round multiplex PCR was run. TCRdb processed the multiplex PCR reads anew with MiXCR; each CDR3 protein has one entry. Here the sample spans more than 300,000 distinct CDR3 sequences, approximately 17% being singletons. Sequencing was performed on peripheral blood. The receptors come from an adult woman with stable Graves' hyperthyroidism.

This clonotype was observed at least ten times. The gene calls are TRBV15 and TRBJ2-7; TRBD1 is a possible D gene (5 bases). This CDR3 is 14 amino acids long. V gave up 3 bases and J gave up 0 bases, with 9 bases separating them. Germline assignment: CDR1 LNHNV and CDR2 YYDKDF (reference sequence). CDR3 coding DNA: TGTGCCACCAGCAGGGACAAAAGCTCCTACGAGCAGTACTTC. Protein sequence: CATSRDKSSYEQYF.

In the case of this clonotype: A much larger clone lies one base from this, so it may be a read error. The chain combines TRBV6-1 with TRBJ1-6; TRBD1 is a possible D gene (6 bases). The length of the CDR3 is 13 residues. CDR1 is MNHNS and CDR2 is SASEGT in the germline V gene. V was shortened by 6 bases and J by 8 bases, with 11 bases between the two germline ends. The CDR3, as DNA: TGTGCCAGCAGACCGGACAGATATTCACCCCTCCACTTT. Translating gives CASRPDRYSPLHF.

This clonotype has a count of ten or more. The rearrangement links TRBV25-1 to TRBJ2-6, with no clear D. V gave up 1 base and J gave up 4 bases, with 14 bases separating them. Looked up from germline, CDR1 is MGHDK and CDR2 is SYGVNS. There are 17 residues in the CDR3. CDR3 loop: CASSESQAATGANVLTF. Here the CDR3 DNA reads TGTGCCAGCAGTGAATCCCAGGCCGCCACGGGGGCCAACGTCCTGACTTTC. Looking up the rest from reference TRBV25-1 and TRBJ2-6 gives the full variable domain: EADIYQTPRYLVIGTGKKITLECSQTMGHDKMYWYQQDPGMELHLIHYSYGVNSTEKGDLSSESTVSRIRTEHFPLTLESARPSHTSQYLCASSESQAATGANVLTFGAGSRLTVL.

The sample holds many counts of this clonotype. This rearrangement joins TRBV27 to TRBJ1-6, with D hard to call. Trimming shortened V by 4 bases and J by 10 bases, and 8 bases separated the two germline ends. The CDR3 contains 12 residues. Germline V gene sequence: CDR1 MNHEY, CDR2 SMNVEV (reference sequence). The CDR3 protein is CASSSSGSPLHF. CDR3 DNA: TGTGCCAGCAGTTCCTCGGGGTCACCCCTCCACTTT.

This clonotype appeared many times. The genes are TRBV30 and TRBJ2-7; D remains unclear. CDR1 and CDR2 (germline): GTSNPN, SVGIG (reference sequence). The CDR3 has 11 residues. Trimming removed 5 bases at V and 3 bases at J, with 8 bases between. The DNA for the CDR3 is TGTGCCTGGCAAAGGCACTACGAGCAGTACTTC. Its protein product is CAWQRHYEQYF.

The V call is TRBV30, the J call TRBJ2-2; TRBD2 might be the D (6 bases). The CDR3 runs to 13 residues. V shed 0 bases and J shed 7 bases, with 9 bases lying between them. Germline V lookup: CDR1 GTSNPN, CDR2 SVGIG (reference sequence). The CDR3 loop reads CAWSVRRDGELFF. The CDR3 region has the DNA TGTGCCTGGAGTGTACGGAGGGACGGGGAGCTGTTTTTT.

This clonotype was detected many times. An end of the junction does not agree with germline; a read error may underlie this. CDR3 nucleotide sequence: TGTGCCAGTAGAATAGGGACAGGATTTACCGGGGAGCTGTTTTTT. It is translated as CASRIGTGFTGELFF. The gene calls are TRBV19 and TRBJ2-2; 8 positions agree with TRBD1. The CDR3 is 15 residues long. Germline V lookup: CDR1 LNHDA, CDR2 SQIVND (reference sequence). Using reference TRBV19 and TRBJ2-2 for the parts outside the CDR3, the full variable domain is DGGITQSPKYLFRKEGQNVTLSCEQNLNHDAMYWYRQDPGQGLRLIYYSQIVNDFQKGDIAEGYSVSREKKESFPLTVTSAQKNPTAFYLCASRIGTGFTGELFFGEGSRLTVL.

This clonotype was counted ten times or more. The rearrangement uses TRBV6-5 and TRBJ2-5; D is possibly TRBD1 (5 bases). V lost 4 bases and J 3 bases, leaving 15 bases between the germline ends. Germline-derived CDR1 and CDR2 are MNHEY and SVGAGI. The CDR3 length is 15 residues. CDR3 protein: CASSSPRANKETQYF. The CDR3 nucleotides are TGTGCCAGCAGTTCCCCCAGGGCGAACAAAGAGACCCAGTACTTC.

This clonotype was seen repeatedly, ten times or more. The CDR3 protein is CASTTRDYTEAFF. Written as DNA, the CDR3 is TGTGCCAGTACCACCAGGGATTACACTGAAGCTTTCTTT. The chain has TRBV19 and TRBJ1-1; a possible D gene is TRBD1 (5 bases). The CDR3 covers 13 residues. The germline V gene encodes CDR1 LNHDA and CDR2 SQIVND (reference sequence). V was pared by 7 bases and J by 3 bases, with 12 bases between.

This clonotype was detected ten times or more. This rearrangement joins TRBV28 to TRBJ2-7, with 11 bases fitting TRBD1. CDR1 and CDR2 from the germline V gene are MDHEN and SYDVKM. This CDR3 has 17 residues. V lost 7 bases to trimming and J lost 5 bases; unmatched junction nucleotides: 16. Here the CDR3 reads CASTPSLRDRGYDEQYF. CDR3 in DNA: TGTGCCAGCACCCCCTCCCTCCGGGACAGGGGGTACGACGAGCAGTACTTC.

Ten or more counts support this clonotype. A clone one base away is much larger, so this may be a read error. The chain couples TRBV28 to TRBJ1-1; D call uncertain. Between the trimmed V and J ends, which lost 6 bases and 9 bases, there was a span of 17 bases. Per the germline V gene, CDR1 is MDHEN and CDR2 is SYDVKM. There are 13 residues in the CDR3. CDR3 region: CASSMITPGKAFF. DNA of the CDR3: TGTGCCAGCAGCATGATAACACCGGGTAAAGCTTTCTTT.

This clonotype came up a few times. The chain carries TRBV4-3 and TRBJ2-7, with TRBD2 matching over 11 bases. Germline V gene lookup returns CDR1 LGHNA and CDR2 YSLEER. V shed 4 bases, J shed 0 bases, and the junction held 8 bases outside the gene matches. The CDR3 runs to 17 residues. The CDR3 DNA reads TGCGCCAGCAGCCGAGACACTAGCGGGAGTAGCTCCTACGAGCAGTACTTC. It translates to CASSRDTSGSSSYEQYF.

This clonotype occurred many times. One end of the junction fails to match germline, which may point to a read error. The V call is TRBV7-2, the J call TRBJ2-7; D is possibly TRBD2 (6 bases). There are 14 residues in the CDR3. From germline, CDR1 is SGHTA and CDR2 FQGNSA. For the CDR3, the DNA is TGTGCCAGCGGGGCGGGACCAGACACCTACGAGCTGTACTTC. Its translation is CASGAGPDTYELYF.

On this clonotype: A much larger clone differs by one base, so this may be a read error. The chain carries TRBV3-1 and TRBJ1-6, with D unclear. From germline, CDR1 is LGHDT and CDR2 YNNKEL (reference sequence). V lost 0 bases, J lost 6 bases, and 0 bases lay in between. CDR3 length equals 12 residues. CDR3 bases: TGTGCCAGCAGCCAAGATAATTCACCCCTCCACTTT. It yields the protein CASSQDNSPLHF. Drawing the rest from reference TRBV3-1 and TRBJ1-6, the complete variable domain is DTAVSQTPKYLVTQMGNDKSIKCEQNLGHDTMYWYKQDSKKFLKIMFSYNNKELIINETVPNRFSPKSPDKAHLNLHINSLELGDSAVYFCASSQDNSPLHFGNGTRLTVT.

This clonotype was detected ten times or more. The chain employs TRBV27 and TRBJ2-4; 7 bases fit TRBD1. Per the germline V gene, CDR1 is MNHEY and CDR2 is SMNVEV (reference sequence). The CDR3 loop spans 15 amino acids. The trim removed 4 bases at V and 3 bases at J, leaving 6 bases unmatched. The CDR3 loop is CASSSHRGLKNIQYF. CDR3 coding DNA: TGTGCCAGCAGTTCACACAGGGGTCTCAAAAACATTCAGTACTTC.

This clonotype has a count of ten or more. The chain couples TRBV28 to TRBJ2-2, with 7 positions matching TRBD2. The CDR3 extends over 14 amino acids. Losses at the gene ends were 6 bases for V and 4 bases for J; bases not matched to a gene: 5. CDR1 is MDHEN, CDR2 SYDVKM, per germline. The CDR3 DNA follows: TGTGCCAGCAGGTCGGGAGGTTTCACCGGGGAGCTGTTTTTT. It encodes CASRSGGFTGELFF.

To note about this clonotype: A much larger clone differs by one base, so this may be a read error. The V gene is TRBV19, the J gene TRBJ2-5; D is possibly TRBD2 (6 bases). Germline-derived CDR1 and CDR2 are LNHDA and SQIVND (reference sequence). This CDR3 has 15 amino acids. The CDR3 bases are TGTGCCAGTAGTATTACCGGGACGTCGGGGGTGACCCGGTACTTC. Its translation is CASSITGTSGVTRYF. Full variable domain (missing parts from reference TRBV19 and TRBJ2-5): DGGITQSPKYLFRKEGQNVTLSCEQNLNHDAMYWYRQDPGQGLRLIYYSQIVNDFQKGDIAEGYSVSREKKESFPLTVTSAQKNPTAFYLCASSITGTSGVTRYFGPGTRLLVL.

This clonotype was counted between two and nine times. This sequence joins TRBV5-1 and TRBJ2-5; D gene unclear. CDR3 size: 14 residues. Trimming cost V 4 bases and J 0 bases, with 10 bases left between them. Germline V lookup: CDR1 SGHRS, CDR2 YFSETQ. The CDR3 region is CASSPGRYQETQYF. The CDR3 DNA sequence: TGCGCCAGCAGCCCCGGACGGTACCAAGAGACCCAGTACTTC.

This clonotype was counted at least ten times. The J gene is TRBJ2-7, the V gene TRBV28; D remains unclear. Trimming left V 7 bases short and J 4 bases short, with 14 bases between. Looked up from germline, CDR1 is MDHEN and CDR2 is SYDVKM. CDR3 length: 13 amino acids. The CDR3 region is CASTYSSPYEQYF. The CDR3 DNA follows: TGTGCCAGCACCTATTCGTCCCCATACGAGCAGTACTTC.

This clonotype came up many times. J is TRBJ2-5 and V is TRBV19, with unresolved D. This CDR3 is built from 13 residues. Germline assignment: CDR1 LNHDA and CDR2 SQIVND (reference sequence). The V end lost 3 bases, the J end lost 4 bases, and 9 bases lay between the germline ends. The CDR3 loop is CASSISGAETQYF. The CDR3, as DNA: TGTGCCAGTAGTATTTCAGGTGCAGAGACCCAGTACTTC.

This clonotype was picked up many times. The J gene is TRBJ2-4, the V gene TRBV28, with a possible D match to TRBD2 (5 bases). The CDR3 is made up of 17 amino acids. Germline loops: CDR1 MDHEN, CDR2 SYDVKM. Trimming left V 7 bases short and J 0 bases short, with 19 bases between. CDR3 DNA sequence: TGTGCCAGCAATTCGGGGTCACCCTTACTAGCCAAAAACATTCAGTACTTC. Its protein is CASNSGSPLLAKNIQYF.

The chain joins TRBV28 to TRBJ2-2; D not certain. Per germline, CDR1 MDHEN and CDR2 SYDVKM. The CDR3 has 15 amino acids. Trimming shortened V by 7 bases and J by 0 bases, and 12 bases separated the two germline ends. CDR3 region: CASKMTGPNTGELFF. CDR3 bases: TGTGCCAGCAAAATGACTGGGCCGAACACCGGGGAGCTGTTTTTT.

About this clonotype itself: This clone may be a read error of a much larger clone one base away. The chain is built from TRBV5-1 and TRBJ1-5; 9 bases align to TRBD1. The length of the CDR3 is 15 residues. The germline V gene encodes CDR1 SGHRS and CDR2 YFSETQ. CDR3 sequence (DNA): TGCGCCAGCAGCTCGCCGGGACAGGGCGGTCAGCACCAGCATTTT. This codes for CASSSPGQGGQHQHF.

This clonotype was found many times. This rearrangement joins TRBV28 to TRBJ1-2; D might be TRBD1 (5 bases). Trimming took 5 bases from V and 7 from J, leaving 20 bases between them. Germline values: CDR1 MDHEN, CDR2 SYDVKM. This CDR3 has 15 amino acids. The CDR3: CASSLRSRGSGGYTF. In DNA form, the CDR3 reads TGTGCCAGCAGTCTTAGATCAAGGGGTTCCGGTGGCTACACCTTC.

The sample holds many counts of this clonotype. The chain has TRBV7-2 and TRBJ2-7; 7 bases are a match to TRBD2. There are 14 residues in the CDR3. Trimming cost V 0 bases and J 6 bases; bases outside gene matches: 5. The V gene's germline CDR1 is SGHTA and CDR2 FQGNSA. For the CDR3, the DNA is TGTGCCAGCAGCTTAGCAATACTAGCGAGCGAGCAGTACTTC. This sequence encodes CASSLAILASEQYF.